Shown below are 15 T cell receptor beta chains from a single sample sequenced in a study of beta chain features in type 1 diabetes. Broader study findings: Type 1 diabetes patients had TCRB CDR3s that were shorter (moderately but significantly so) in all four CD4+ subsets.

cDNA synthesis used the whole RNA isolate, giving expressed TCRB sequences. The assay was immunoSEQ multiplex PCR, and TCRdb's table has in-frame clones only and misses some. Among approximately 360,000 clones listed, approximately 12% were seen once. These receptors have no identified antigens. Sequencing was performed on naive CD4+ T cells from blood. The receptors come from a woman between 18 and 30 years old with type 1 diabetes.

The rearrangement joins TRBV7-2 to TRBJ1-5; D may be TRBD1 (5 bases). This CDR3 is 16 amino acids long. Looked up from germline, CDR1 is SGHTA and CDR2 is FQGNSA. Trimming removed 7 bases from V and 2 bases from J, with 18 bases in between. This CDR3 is CASKGPPGGGNQPQHF. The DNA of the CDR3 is TGTGCCAGCAAGGGGCCCCCCGGGGGAGGCAATCAGCCCCAGCATTTT.

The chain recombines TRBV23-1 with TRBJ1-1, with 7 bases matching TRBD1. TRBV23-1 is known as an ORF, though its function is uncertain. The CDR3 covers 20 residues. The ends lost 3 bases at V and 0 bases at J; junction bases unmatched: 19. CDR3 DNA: TGCGCCAGCAGTCAGCCTGCCGCTAGAGGGGGCAATGGTGTGAACACTGAAGCTTTCTTT. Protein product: CASSQPAARGGNGVNTEAFF.

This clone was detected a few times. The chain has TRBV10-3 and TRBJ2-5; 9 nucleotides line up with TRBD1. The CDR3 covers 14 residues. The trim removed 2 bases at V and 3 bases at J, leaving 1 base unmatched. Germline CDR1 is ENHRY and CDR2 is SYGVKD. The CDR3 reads CAISEGQGKETQYF. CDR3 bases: TGTGCCATCAGTGAGGGACAGGGGAAAGAGACCCAGTACTTC.

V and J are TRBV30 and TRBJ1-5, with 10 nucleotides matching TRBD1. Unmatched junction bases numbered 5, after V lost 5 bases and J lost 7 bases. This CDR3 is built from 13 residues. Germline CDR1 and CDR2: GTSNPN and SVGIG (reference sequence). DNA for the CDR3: TGTGCCTGGGCCGGGACAGGGGAACAGCCCCAGCATTTT. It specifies CAWAGTGEQPQHF.

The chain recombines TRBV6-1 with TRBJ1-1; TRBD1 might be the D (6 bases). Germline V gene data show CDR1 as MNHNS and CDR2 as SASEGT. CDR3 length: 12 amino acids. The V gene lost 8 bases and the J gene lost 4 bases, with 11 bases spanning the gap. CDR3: CASCTGFTEAFF. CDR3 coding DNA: TGTGCCAGCTGTACAGGGTTCACTGAAGCTTTCTTT.

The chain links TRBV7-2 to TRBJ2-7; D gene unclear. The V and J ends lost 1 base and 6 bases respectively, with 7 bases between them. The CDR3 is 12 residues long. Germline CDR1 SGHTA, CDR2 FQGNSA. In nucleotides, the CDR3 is TGTGCCAGCAGCTTAGAAGTAGTCGAGCAGTACTTC. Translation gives CASSLEVVEQYF.

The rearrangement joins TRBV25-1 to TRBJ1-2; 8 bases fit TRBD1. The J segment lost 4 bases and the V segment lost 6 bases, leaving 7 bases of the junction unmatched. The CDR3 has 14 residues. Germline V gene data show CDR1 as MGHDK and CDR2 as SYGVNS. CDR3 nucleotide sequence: TGTGCCAGCAGCGCAGGGGGCGCAAGCTATGGCTACACCTTC. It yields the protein CASSAGGASYGYTF.

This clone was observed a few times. CDR3 loop: CASSQSRRQETQYF. Written as DNA, the CDR3 is TGCGCCAGCAGTCAATCGCGGCGGCAAGAGACCCAGTACTTC. The chain joins TRBV23-1 to TRBJ2-5; D unresolved. TRBV23-1 is an ORF; its function is uncertain. Between the trimmed V and J ends, which lost 0 bases and 2 bases, there was a span of 7 bases. CDR3 length: 14 amino acids.

DNA for the CDR3: TGCAGTGCCACAGGGGGAACTGAAGCTTTCTTT. Translation: CSATGGTEAFF. This rearrangement joins TRBV20-1 to TRBJ1-1; 8 positions agree with TRBD1. The V and J ends lost 6 bases and 5 bases, in that order; junction bases with no gene match: 2. The CDR3 extends over 11 amino acids. CDR1 and CDR2 from the germline V gene are DFQATT and SNEGSKA (reference sequence).

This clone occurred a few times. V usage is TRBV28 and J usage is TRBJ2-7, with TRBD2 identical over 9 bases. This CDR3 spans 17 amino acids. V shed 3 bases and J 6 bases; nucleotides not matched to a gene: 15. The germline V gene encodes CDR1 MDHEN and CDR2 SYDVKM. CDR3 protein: CASSLGVWAGGVSEQYF. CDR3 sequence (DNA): TGTGCCAGCAGTTTGGGGGTTTGGGCGGGAGGGGTCTCCGAGCAGTACTTC.

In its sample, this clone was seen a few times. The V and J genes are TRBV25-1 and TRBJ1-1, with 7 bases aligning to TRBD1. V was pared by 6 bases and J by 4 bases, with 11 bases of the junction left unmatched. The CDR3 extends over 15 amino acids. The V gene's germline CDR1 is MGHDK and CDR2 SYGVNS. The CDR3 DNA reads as TGTGCCAGCAGAGAGACAGGGCTTGTTGTCACTGAAGCTTTCTTT. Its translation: CASRETGLVVTEAFF.

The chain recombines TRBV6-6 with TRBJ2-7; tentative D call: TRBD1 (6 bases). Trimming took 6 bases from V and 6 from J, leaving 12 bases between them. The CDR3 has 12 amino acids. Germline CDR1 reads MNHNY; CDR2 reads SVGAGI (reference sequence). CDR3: CASRTGPSEQYF. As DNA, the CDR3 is TGTGCCAGCAGGACAGGACCTAGCGAGCAGTACTTC.

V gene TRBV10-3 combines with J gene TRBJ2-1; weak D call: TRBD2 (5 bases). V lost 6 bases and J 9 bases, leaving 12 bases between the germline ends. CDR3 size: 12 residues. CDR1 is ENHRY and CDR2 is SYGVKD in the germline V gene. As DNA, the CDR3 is TGTGCCATCAGCCAGTTAGAGGGTGAGCAGTTCTTC. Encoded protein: CAISQLEGEQFF.

The DNA for the CDR3 is TGCAGCGCGGGACAGGGGGCTGGGGAGACCCAGTACTTC. Encoded protein: CSAGQGAGETQYF. V and J are TRBV29-1 and TRBJ2-5; 12 bases are shared with TRBD1. V gave up 7 bases and J gave up 5 bases; unmatched junction bases: 5. This CDR3 is built from 13 residues. CDR1 and CDR2 from the germline V gene are SQVTM and ANQGSEA. Drawing the rest from reference TRBV29-1 and TRBJ2-5, the complete variable domain is SAVISQKPSRDICQRGTSLTIQCQVDSQVTMMFWYRQQPGQSLTLIATANQGSEATYESGFVIDKFPISRPNLTFSTLTVSNMSPEDSSIYLCSAGQGAGETQYFGPGTRLLVL.

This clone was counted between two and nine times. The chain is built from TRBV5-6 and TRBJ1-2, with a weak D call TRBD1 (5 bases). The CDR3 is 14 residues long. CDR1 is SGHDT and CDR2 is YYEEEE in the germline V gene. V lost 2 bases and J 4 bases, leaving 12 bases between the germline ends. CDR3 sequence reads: CASSFKRGVYGYTF. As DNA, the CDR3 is TGTGCCAGCAGCTTTAAACGGGGGGTCTATGGCTACACCTTC. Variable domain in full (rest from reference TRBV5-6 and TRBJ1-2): DAGVTQSPTHLIKTRGQQVTLRCSPKSGHDTVSWYQQALGQGPQFIFQYYEEEERQRGNFPDRFSGHQFPNYSSELNVNALLLGDSALYLCASSFKRGVYGYTFGSGTRLTVV.